The source of this T cell receptor (beta chain) is a study of blood T cell repertoires in COVID-19. Whole-study context: Donors in the United States, Italy and Spain gave samples during acute or convalescent COVID-19. PBMCs, B-cell-depleted T cells, or T cells provided the cDNA or gDNA that made up the material.

This clone was observed once. In the study's own analysis: It was from reference gene primer amplification that nucleated cell counts were estimated. TCRdb's copy holds only in-frame clones and misses some; the assay was immunoSEQ multiplex PCR. That table supplies the V and J calls and clone size; D and trimming were determined from the DNA. The repertoire includes about 250,000 clones, about nine tenths of them detected once, and about 0.94% sits in the top ten. CDR1 is LNHDA and CDR2 is SQIVND in the germline V gene (reference sequence). The ends were cut back, 6 bases at V and 6 bases at J, with 15 bases in the middle. This CDR3 has 14 amino acids.

The V gene is TRBV19, the J gene TRBJ2-4; the D gene is possibly TRBD1 (5 bases). What was sequenced was peripheral blood. The TCR comes from a woman aged 35 to 49 who had recovered from COVID-19. The CDR3 sequence is CASSPPGLGNIQYF. DNA of the CDR3: TGTGCCAGTAGCCCACCAGGGTTGGGAAACATTCAGTACTTC.